A single sample gave rise to the 12 T cell receptor beta chains below, sequenced in a study of Graves' ophthalmopathy and Graves' hyperthyroidism. TCR beta CDR3 amplification used RNA transcripts. An opening RT-PCR round employed HTBI primers and preceded a second-round multiplex PCR. Via MiXCR, TCRdb re-called the multiplex PCR reads, giving one row per CDR3 protein. The sample records about 420,000 distinct CDR3 sequences, over 20% being singletons. Sequenced: peripheral blood. The receptor set was obtained from a woman between 18 and 30 years old with stable Graves' hyperthyroidism.

This clonotype was counted ten times or more. This sequence joins TRBV7-2 and TRBJ1-1; maybe TRBD1 (5 bases). With 2 bases removed from V and 0 bases from J, the gap between germline ends came to 10 bases. Germline CDR1 reads SGHTA; CDR2 reads FQGNSA. CDR3 size: 15 residues. CDR3: CASSLRGRVNTEAFF. CDR3 DNA: TGTGCCAGCAGCTTAAGGGGCCGGGTGAACACTGAAGCTTTCTTT.

This clonotype was seen ten or more times. The chain is built from TRBV28 and TRBJ2-5, with D perhaps TRBD1 or TRBD2 (5 bases each). Germline V gives CDR1 MDHEN, CDR2 SYDVKM. This CDR3 has 15 residues. Trimming stripped 0 bases from V and 2 bases from J, with 10 bases between. In nucleotides, the CDR3 is TGTGCCAGCAGTTTATGGGGACCCGAACAAGAGACCCAGTACTTC. Translating it yields CASSLWGPEQETQYF.

This clonotype was found many times. The chain has TRBV30 and TRBJ2-5, with D perhaps assigned TRBD1 or TRBD2 (6 bases each). Trimming took 2 bases from V and 5 from J, leaving 18 bases between them. This CDR3 has 15 residues. In germline, CDR1 is GTSNPN, CDR2 SVGIG (reference sequence). The CDR3 nucleotides read TGTGCCTGGAGTCCCACTTGGGGGGCGGGGGAGACCCAGTACTTC. It translates to CAWSPTWGAGETQYF.

This clonotype came up many times. The rearrangement joins TRBV12-5 to TRBJ2-7; D is uncertain. The CDR3 contains 12 residues. Trimming removed 7 bases from V and 4 bases from J, with 11 bases in between. Germline CDR1 and CDR2: LGHNT and FRNRAP. CDR3 nucleotide sequence: TGTGCTAGTGCCCAAGACAATTACGAGCAGTACTTC. It yields the protein CASAQDNYEQYF. The full variable domain, rest sourced from reference TRBV12-5 and TRBJ2-7, is DARVTQTPRHKVTEMGQEVTMRCQPILGHNTVFWYRQTMMQGLELLAYFRNRAPLDDSGMPKDRFSAEMPDATLATLKIQPSEPRDSAVYFCASAQDNYEQYFGPGTRLTVT.

This clonotype was seen repeatedly, ten times or more. This chain links TRBV25-1 with TRBJ2-5; no firm D call. This CDR3 contains 14 residues. CDR1 is MGHDK, CDR2 SYGVNS, per germline. Deletions cut 0 bases from V and 4 bases from J, with 9 bases between. CDR3 sequence (DNA): TGTGCCAGCAGTGAATACGTAGGTTTAGAGACCCAGTACTTC. The encoded protein is CASSEYVGLETQYF.

This clonotype was counted ten times or more. The chain has TRBV9 and TRBJ2-2, with D possibly being TRBD2 (6 bases). CDR1 and CDR2 (germline): SGDLS, YYNGEE. V was pared by 2 bases and J by 3 bases, with 11 bases between. This CDR3 is 15 amino acids long. The CDR3 DNA reads as TGTGCCAGCAGCGTTGGCGGGGACTACACCGGGGAGCTGTTTTTT. It translates to CASSVGGDYTGELFF.

This clonotype has at least ten counts. This chain joins TRBV5-1 and TRBJ2-7, with a tentative D call TRBD2 (6 bases). The CDR3 has 16 residues. Between the trimmed V and J ends, which lost 0 bases and 2 bases, there was a span of 15 bases. Germline CDR1 reads SGHRS; CDR2 reads YFSETQ. The CDR3 nucleotides read TGCGCCAGCAGCTTGGCCGCGGGATTCATAGCCTACGAGCAGTACTTC. Translation: CASSLAAGFIAYEQYF.

This clonotype was recorded at least ten times. The V call is TRBV7-6, the J call TRBJ2-7, with 9 bases aligning to TRBD2. The CDR3 totals 14 residues. Unmatched junction bases numbered 5, after V lost 5 bases and J lost 3 bases. Germline CDR1 is SGHVS and CDR2 is FNYEAQ. The CDR3 protein is CASSRSGSFYEQYF. The DNA for the CDR3 is TGTGCCAGCAGCCGTAGCGGGAGTTTCTACGAGCAGTACTTC. The full variable domain, its missing parts supplied by reference TRBV7-6 and TRBJ2-7, is GAGVSQSPRYKVTKRGQDVALRCDPISGHVSLYWYRQALGQGPEFLTYFNYEAQQDKSGLPNDRFSAERPEGSISTLTIQRTEQRDSAMYRCASSRSGSFYEQYFGPGTRLTVT.

CDR3 in amino acids: CASSPGTGGASGNQETQYF. The CDR3 DNA follows: TGTGCCAGCAGCCCTGGGACAGGGGGGGCTAGCGGGAATCAAGAGACCCAGTACTTC. This chain links TRBV6-2 or TRBV6-3 with TRBJ2-5, with 11 bases that match TRBD1. CDR3 length: 19 residues. Trimming removed 6 bases from V and 2 bases from J; junction bases left unmatched: 17. CDR1 and CDR2 (germline): MNHEY, SVGEGT.

This chain joins TRBV20-1 and TRBJ2-7, with unresolved D. Germline V gene sequence: CDR1 DFQATT, CDR2 SNEGSKA (reference sequence). Trimming removed 7 bases at V and 2 bases at J, with 15 bases between. CDR3 length: 13 residues. In DNA, the CDR3 is TGCAGTGTCGTTCGTCCCCGAACCTACGAGCAGTACTTC. Residues: CSVVRPRTYEQYF.

This clonotype was detected ten times or more. This rearrangement joins TRBV20-1 to TRBJ1-1, with D uncertain. Deletions cut 2 bases from V and 3 bases from J, with 7 bases between. The CDR3 extends over 12 amino acids. CDR1 is DFQATT, CDR2 SNEGSKA, per germline (reference sequence). The CDR3 sequence is CSARRGHTEAFF. CDR3 in DNA: TGCAGTGCTAGACGCGGTCACACTGAAGCTTTCTTT.

This clonotype was recorded at least ten times. The rearrangement joins TRBV12-3 or TRBV12-4 to TRBJ2-7; the D gene could be TRBD1 or TRBD2 (5 bases each). Trimming left V 6 bases short and J 6 bases short, with 15 bases between. This CDR3 spans 13 amino acids. This chain's CDR3 is CASSPGVGVEQYF. The CDR3 nucleotides read TGTGCCAGCAGCCCCGGTGTGGGGGTCGAGCAGTACTTC.